The 32 T cell receptor beta chains in this list originate from one sample, sequenced in a study of patients with pleural tuberculosis. Via MiXCR, TCRdb re-called the reads, giving one row per CDR3 protein. The repertoire holds 45,000 to 55,000 distinct CDR3 sequences, with under 8.5% as singletons. Every receptor here comes from a human donor with pleural tuberculosis.

This clonotype was seen many times. The J gene is TRBJ2-1, the V gene TRBV11-2, with D possibly being TRBD2 (6 bases). Germline V gene lookup returns CDR1 SGHAT and CDR2 FQNNGV. The length of the CDR3 is 15 residues. Trimming removed 3 bases at V and 9 bases at J, with 18 bases between. CDR3 coding DNA: TGTGCCAGCAGCTTCAGTAGCGGTCCCATGACTGAGCAGTTCTTC. This sequence encodes CASSFSSGPMTEQFF.

This clonotype was seen many times. The chain links TRBV28 to TRBJ2-7; possible D gene TRBD2, 5 bases. The CDR3 extends over 11 amino acids. V lost 6 bases, J lost 5 bases, and 8 bases lay in between. Germline-derived CDR1 and CDR2 are MDHEN and SYDVKM. In DNA form, the CDR3 reads TGTGCCAGCAGACTAGGTGACGAGCAGTACTTC. Its protein product is CASRLGDEQYF. The variable domain in full, with the rest retrieved from reference TRBV28 and TRBJ2-7, is DVKVTQSSRYLVKRTGEKVFLECVQDMDHENMFWYRQDPGLGLRLIYFSYDVKMKEKGDIPEGYSVSREKKERFSLILESASTNQTSMYLCASRLGDEQYFGPGTRLTVT.

This clonotype was seen at least ten times. V usage is TRBV27 and J usage is TRBJ2-1, with D hard to call. Trimming shortened V by 4 bases and J by 8 bases, and 9 bases separated the two germline ends. Per the germline V gene, CDR1 is MNHEY and CDR2 is SMNVEV (reference sequence). The CDR3 covers 12 residues. The CDR3 is CASSSVRHEQFF. The CDR3 DNA reads as TGTGCCAGCAGTTCCGTCCGACATGAGCAGTTCTTC.

CDR3 in amino acids: CAVRRAAYEQYV. DNA for the CDR3: TGTGCCGTCCGAAGGGCCGCCTACGAGCAGTACGTC. The chain employs TRBV10-3 and TRBJ2-7; D gene uncertain. V was shortened by 11 bases and J by 2 bases, with 13 bases between the two germline ends. The CDR3 contains 12 residues. Germline V CDR1 and CDR2: ENHRY, SYGVKD.

This clonotype was detected ten times or more. The chain is built from TRBV20-1 and TRBJ2-7; 9 bases map to TRBD2. This CDR3 has 13 residues. Germline lookup yields CDR1 DFQATT and CDR2 SNEGSKA (reference sequence). V lost 4 bases to trimming and J lost 4 bases; unmatched junction nucleotides: 5. CDR3 loop: CSAIGREGYEQYF. Here the CDR3 DNA reads TGCAGTGCTATAGGGCGGGAGGGTTACGAGCAGTACTTC.

This clonotype was counted at least ten times. The V gene is TRBV27, the J gene TRBJ2-7, with TRBD1 identical over 7 bases. Germline V gene lookup returns CDR1 MNHEY and CDR2 SMNVEV (reference sequence). This CDR3 has 14 residues. V shed 8 bases and J 0 bases; nucleotides not matched to a gene: 7. The CDR3 protein is CASAYRGPSYEQYF. The CDR3 DNA follows: TGTGCCAGCGCCTACAGGGGACCCTCCTACGAGCAGTACTTC.

This sequence joins TRBV12-3 or TRBV12-4 and TRBJ2-1; D might be TRBD2 (5 bases). The ends were cut back, 7 bases at V and 14 bases at J, with 21 bases in the middle. CDR3 length: 13 residues. CDR3 nucleotide sequence: TGTGCCAGCAACCCCGGGGAACCGATCGCGAAGTTCTTC. It translates to CASNPGEPIAKFF.

This clonotype was observed many times. This chain joins TRBV6-2 or TRBV6-3 and TRBJ1-6, with D hard to call. V lost 4 bases and J lost 7, with 11 bases in between. Per germline, CDR1 MNHEY and CDR2 SVGEGT. This CDR3 is 14 amino acids long. The CDR3 loop is CASSFRGWNSPLHF. CDR3 DNA: TGTGCCAGCAGTTTTCGGGGTTGGAATTCACCCCTCCACTTT.

This clonotype was detected many times. V and J are TRBV12-3 or TRBV12-4 and TRBJ1-2; D uncertain. V gave up 5 bases and J gave up 4 bases, with 17 bases separating them. This CDR3 has 15 amino acids. This chain's CDR3 is CASSPPDHTLYGYTF. As DNA, the CDR3 is TGTGCCAGCAGTCCCCCGGACCACACGCTCTATGGCTACACCTTC.

This clonotype occurred many times. J is TRBJ2-5 and V is TRBV20-1; no clear D gene. This CDR3 spans 12 amino acids. The V and J ends lost 3 bases and 2 bases respectively, with 7 bases between them. CDR1 DFQATT and CDR2 SNEGSKA come from the germline V gene (reference sequence). The CDR3 protein is CSASRGQETQYF. The CDR3 DNA sequence: TGCAGTGCTAGTCGTGGTCAAGAGACCCAGTACTTC.

This clonotype occurred a few times. V and J are TRBV12-3 or TRBV12-4 and TRBJ2-7, with no clear D. Trimming pared 2 bases from V and 7 bases from J, leaving 9 bases between. CDR3 length: 12 amino acids. The CDR3 protein is CASSLRRGEQYF. CDR3 in DNA: TGTGCCAGCAGTTTACGACGCGGAGAGCAGTACTTC.

CDR3 protein: CSADRGLNDEQFF. As DNA, the CDR3 is TGCAGCGCCGACAGGGGGCTTAACGATGAGCAGTTCTTC. The chain combines TRBV29-1 with TRBJ2-1; TRBD1 matches 10 bases. The ends lost 7 bases at V and 8 bases at J; junction bases unmatched: 8. This CDR3 has 13 residues. CDR1 is SQVTM, CDR2 ANQGSEA, per germline.

With respect to this clonotype: The CDR3 does not close with the conserved phenylalanine or tryptophan, likely indicating a read error. This chain links TRBV2 with TRBJ1-2; D is undetermined. Trimming pared 6 bases from V and 7 bases from J, leaving 21 bases between. Germline V gene lookup returns CDR1 SNHLY and CDR2 FYNNEI. The length of the CDR3 is 15 residues. CDR3 sequence reads: CASSQNEGVSGGYTL. CDR3 nucleotide sequence: TGTGCCAGCAGCCAGAACGAGGGAGTGTCGGGTGGCTACACCCTC.

This clonotype was detected a few times. The CDR3 DNA is TGTGCCAGCAGCCCCCAGGGGTTCAACACCGGGGAGCTGTTTTTT. Translation: CASSPQGFNTGELFF. The V call is TRBV14, the J call TRBJ2-2, with D tentatively TRBD1 (6 bases). Trimming pared 4 bases from V and 2 bases from J, leaving 11 bases between. Germline loops: CDR1 SGHDN, CDR2 FVKESK. The CDR3 runs 15 residues. Full variable domain (outside the CDR3, taken from reference TRBV14 and TRBJ2-2): EAGVTQFPSHSVIEKGQTVTLRCDPISGHDNLYWYRRVMGKEIKFLLHFVKESKQDESGMPNNRFLAERTGGTYSTLKVQPAELEDSGVYFCASSPQGFNTGELFFGEGSRLTVL.

This clonotype was picked up many times. The V gene is TRBV6-1, the J gene TRBJ2-7; perhaps TRBD1 as D (6 bases). Trimming left V 6 bases short and J 8 bases short, with 20 bases between. Per germline, CDR1 MNHNS and CDR2 SASEGT. The CDR3 is 14 amino acids. Written as DNA, the CDR3 is TGTGCCAGCAGCCAAAGAAGACTAACAGGGAAGCAGTACGTC. This sequence encodes CASSQRRLTGKQYV.

This clonotype was seen many times. The chain employs TRBV5-1 and TRBJ1-1; 7 bases map to TRBD1. Germline V gene sequence: CDR1 SGHRS, CDR2 YFSETQ. V was clipped by 0 bases and J by 3 bases; unmatched bases: 2. This CDR3 region has 14 residues. CDR3 bases: TGCGCCAGCAGCTTGGAGGGGGCCCACACTGAAGCTTTCTTT. This sequence encodes CASSLEGAHTEAFF.

Ten or more counts support this clonotype. The rearrangement joins TRBV12-3 or TRBV12-4 to TRBJ2-5; tentatively, D is TRBD1 (6 bases). The V and J ends lost 5 bases and 5 bases respectively, with 21 bases between them. The CDR3 sequence is 16 residues long. The CDR3: CASSINPSRGQETQYF. The CDR3 DNA sequence: TGTGCCAGCAGTATCAACCCCTCCAGGGGCCAGGAGACCCAGTACTTC.

At least ten counts were recorded for this clonotype. The rearrangement uses TRBV27 and TRBJ2-7, with 9 bases matching TRBD2. CDR1 MNHEY and CDR2 SMNVEV come from the germline V gene (reference sequence). CDR3 size: 15 residues. The V segment lost 4 bases and the J segment 3 bases; nucleotides outside the gene matches: 7. CDR3 sequence reads: CASSSFSGSGYEQYF. The CDR3 region has the DNA TGTGCCAGCAGTTCGTTTAGCGGGAGCGGCTACGAGCAGTACTTC.

This clonotype has ten or more counts. This chain connects TRBV11-2 to TRBJ2-5; 7 nucleotides align to TRBD2. V lost 2 bases, J lost 5 bases, and 8 bases stayed unmatched. Germline CDR1 is SGHAT and CDR2 is FQNNGV. The CDR3 loop spans 15 amino acids. CDR3 in DNA: TGTGCCAGCAGCTTACGGGGCGGGAGTTGGGAGACCCAGTACTTC. Translated: CASSLRGGSWETQYF.

This clonotype was counted a few times. A read error may be the cause here, since a much bigger clone is one base away. The chain links TRBV20-1 to TRBJ1-2; no clear D. The germline CDR1 and CDR2 sequences are DFQATT and SNEGSKA (reference sequence). The CDR3 has 12 residues. The CDR3 is CGASQEIYGYTF. The CDR3 DNA reads as TGCGGTGCTTCCCAAGAAATCTATGGCTACACCTTC.

At least ten counts were recorded for this clonotype. CDR3 protein: CASSLFPRTGGYTF. The CDR3 nucleotides are TGTGCCAGCAGTTTATTCCCCCGTACGGGGGGCTACACCTTC. J is TRBJ1-2 and V is TRBV27; D unresolved. The CDR3 totals 14 residues. Trimming stripped 1 base from V and 8 bases from J, with 14 bases between. Germline CDR1 reads MNHEY; CDR2 reads SMNVEV (reference sequence).

This clonotype was recorded many times. This chain links TRBV20-1 with TRBJ1-1; 9 positions match TRBD1. In germline, CDR1 is DFQATT, CDR2 SNEGSKA (reference sequence). This CDR3 comprises 13 residues. Unmatched junction bases numbered 8, after V lost 6 bases and J lost 6 bases. This chain's CDR3 is CSAKTGGAAEAFF. In nucleotides, the CDR3 is TGCAGTGCAAAGACAGGGGGGGCCGCTGAAGCTTTCTTT.

Ten or more counts support this clonotype. This rearrangement joins TRBV19 to TRBJ2-3, with 9 bases matching TRBD1. The CDR3 runs to 13 residues. From germline, CDR1 is LNHDA and CDR2 SQIVND (reference sequence). The V and J ends lost 10 bases and 6 bases, in that order; junction bases with no gene match: 8. CDR3 sequence reads: CATSGTGTDTQYF. The DNA of the CDR3 is TGTGCCACCTCCGGGACAGGGACGGATACGCAGTATTTT.

This clonotype was counted at least ten times. A much larger clone lies one base from this, so it may be a read error. In this CDR3 the conserved last residue, phenylalanine or tryptophan, is missing, so a read error is likely. The V gene is TRBV27, the J gene TRBJ2-7; perhaps TRBD2 as D (6 bases). Germline V lookup: CDR1 MNHEY, CDR2 SMNVEV (reference sequence). The CDR3 is made up of 12 amino acids. The V end lost 4 bases, the J end lost 7 bases, and 11 bases lay between the germline ends. CDR3 region: CASSSTSNEQYL. The CDR3 DNA reads as TGTGCCAGCAGTTCGACTAGTAATGAGCAGTACCTC.

The table lists this clonotype with many counts. The chain recombines TRBV6-5 with TRBJ1-6; D call uncertain. This CDR3 region has 13 residues. The germline V gene encodes CDR1 MNHEY and CDR2 SVGAGI. Trimming removed 3 bases from V and 10 bases from J, with 10 bases in between. CDR3 sequence: CASSYDRQSPLHF. In DNA form, the CDR3 reads TGTGCCAGCAGTTATGACCGTCAGTCACCCCTCCACTTT.

This clonotype was counted ten times or more. CDR3 sequence reads: CASSLDRNPVQPQHF. The DNA of the CDR3 is TGTGCCAGCAGCTTGGACAGAAACCCGGTTCAGCCCCAGCATTTT. The rearrangement joins TRBV5-4 to TRBJ1-5; D gene uncertain. Trimming took off 0 bases at V and 6 bases at J, with 13 bases between the two ends. CDR1 and CDR2 from the germline V gene are SGHNT and YYREEE (reference sequence). This CDR3 is 15 amino acids long.

This clonotype was seen a few times. The gene calls are TRBV5-1 and TRBJ2-3; D remains unclear. Germline CDR1 SGHRS, CDR2 YFSETQ. This CDR3 is built from 12 residues. Trimming cost V 2 bases and J 2 bases, with 3 bases left between them. The CDR3 region is CASSFYTDTQYF. In DNA form, the CDR3 reads TGCGCCAGCAGCTTTTACACAGATACGCAGTATTTT.

This clonotype was seen many times. The chain employs TRBV3-1 and TRBJ1-4, with 8 bases that match TRBD1. V gave up 2 bases and J gave up 7 bases; unmatched junction bases: 9. This CDR3 is 16 amino acids long. Per the germline V gene, CDR1 is LGHDT and CDR2 is YNNKEL (reference sequence). CDR3 residues: CASSQMQGARGEKLFF. The CDR3 region has the DNA TGTGCCAGCAGCCAAATGCAGGGGGCAAGAGGTGAAAAACTGTTTTTT. Supplemented by reference TRBV3-1 and TRBJ1-4, the full variable domain reads DTAVSQTPKYLVTQMGNDKSIKCEQNLGHDTMYWYKQDSKKFLKIMFSYNNKELIINETVPNRFSPKSPDKAHLNLHINSLELGDSAVYFCASSQMQGARGEKLFFGSGTQLSVL.

This clonotype was recorded at least ten times. V gene TRBV20-1 combines with J gene TRBJ2-5; 12 nucleotides match TRBD2. This CDR3 has 15 amino acids. Germline values: CDR1 DFQATT, CDR2 SNEGSKA (reference sequence). The trim removed 2 bases at V and 4 bases at J, leaving 5 bases unmatched. For the CDR3, the DNA is TGCAGTGCTAGACTAGCGGGAGGGGCCGGAGAGACCCAGTACTTC. It is translated as CSARLAGGAGETQYF.

This clonotype was recorded many times. The chain joins TRBV5-1 to TRBJ2-7; D ambiguous. Per the germline V gene, CDR1 is SGHRS and CDR2 is YFSETQ. The V gene lost 4 bases and the J gene lost 2 bases, with 13 bases spanning the gap. This CDR3 is 14 amino acids long. Written as DNA, the CDR3 is TGCGCCAGCAGCATGGACGGAGTAACCTACGAGCAGTACTTC. This encodes CASSMDGVTYEQYF. The whole variable domain, remainder taken from reference TRBV5-1 and TRBJ2-7, is KAGVTQTPRYLIKTRGQQVTLSCSPISGHRSVSWYQQTPGQGLQFLFEYFSETQRNKGNFPGRFSGRQFSNSRSEMNVSTLELGDSALYLCASSMDGVTYEQYFGPGTRLTVT.

This clonotype was detected a few times. V gene TRBV28 combines with J gene TRBJ2-7; perhaps TRBD1 as D (5 bases). The germline V gene encodes CDR1 MDHEN and CDR2 SYDVKM. The V and J ends lost 5 bases and 3 bases respectively, with 17 bases between them. The CDR3 has 15 amino acids. CDR3 protein: CASSPLTVVSYEQYF. DNA for the CDR3: TGTGCCAGCAGTCCGTTGACAGTGGTAAGCTACGAGCAGTACTTC.

This clonotype was found many times. The chain links TRBV13 to TRBJ1-6; maybe TRBD1 (6 bases). Germline V gene sequence: CDR1 PRHDT, CDR2 FYEKMQ (reference sequence). The CDR3 sequence is 16 residues long. The ends were cut back, 8 bases at V and 9 bases at J, with 23 bases in the middle. The CDR3 bases are TGTGCCAGCGGATTAGGACAGCCAGAAGCGGGTTCACCCCTCCACTTT. Its translation is CASGLGQPEAGSPLHF.